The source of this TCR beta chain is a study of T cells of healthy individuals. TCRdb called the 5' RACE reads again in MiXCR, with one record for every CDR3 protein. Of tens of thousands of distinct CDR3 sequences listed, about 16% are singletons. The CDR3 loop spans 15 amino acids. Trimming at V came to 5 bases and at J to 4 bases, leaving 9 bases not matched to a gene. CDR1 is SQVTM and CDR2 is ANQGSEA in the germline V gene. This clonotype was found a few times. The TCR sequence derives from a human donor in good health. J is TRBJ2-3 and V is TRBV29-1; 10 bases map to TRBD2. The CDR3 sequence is CSVPTAGGRADTQYF. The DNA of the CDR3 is TGCAGCGTTCCGACAGCGGGAGGGCGAGCAGATACGCAGTATTTT.